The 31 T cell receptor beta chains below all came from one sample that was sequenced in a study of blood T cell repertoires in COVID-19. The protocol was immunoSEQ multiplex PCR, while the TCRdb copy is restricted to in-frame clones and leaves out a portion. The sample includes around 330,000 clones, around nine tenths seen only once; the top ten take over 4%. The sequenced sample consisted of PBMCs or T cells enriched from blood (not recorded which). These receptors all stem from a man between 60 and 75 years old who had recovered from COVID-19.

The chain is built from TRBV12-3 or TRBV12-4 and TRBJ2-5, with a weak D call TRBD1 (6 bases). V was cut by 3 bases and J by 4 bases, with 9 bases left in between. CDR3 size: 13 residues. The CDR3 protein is CASSFGGTETQYF. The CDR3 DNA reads TGTGCCAGCAGTTTTGGGGGCACAGAGACCCAGTACTTC.

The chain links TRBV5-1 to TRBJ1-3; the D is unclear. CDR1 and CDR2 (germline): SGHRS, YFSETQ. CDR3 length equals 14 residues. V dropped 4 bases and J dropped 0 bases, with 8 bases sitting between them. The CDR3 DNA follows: TGCGCCAGCAGCGCGGGGAGCTCTGGAAACACCATATATTTT. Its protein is CASSAGSSGNTIYF.

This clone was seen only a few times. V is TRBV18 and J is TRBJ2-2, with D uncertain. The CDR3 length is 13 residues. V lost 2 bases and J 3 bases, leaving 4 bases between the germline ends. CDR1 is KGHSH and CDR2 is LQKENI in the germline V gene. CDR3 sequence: CASSPTDTGELFF. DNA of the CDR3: TGTGCCAGCTCACCAACGGACACCGGGGAGCTGTTTTTT.

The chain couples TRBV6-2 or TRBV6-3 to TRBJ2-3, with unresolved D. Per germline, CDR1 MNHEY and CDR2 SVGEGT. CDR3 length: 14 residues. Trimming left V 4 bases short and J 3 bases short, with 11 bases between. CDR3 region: CASSLTRGTDTQYF. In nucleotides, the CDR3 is TGTGCCAGCAGTTTGACGAGAGGTACAGATACGCAGTATTTT.

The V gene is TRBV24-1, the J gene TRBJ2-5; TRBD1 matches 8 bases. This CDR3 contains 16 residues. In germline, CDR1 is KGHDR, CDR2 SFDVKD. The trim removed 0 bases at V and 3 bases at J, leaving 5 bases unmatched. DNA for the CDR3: TGTGCCACCAGTGATTTGGGCAGGGGGCAAGAAGAGACCCAGTACTTC. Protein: CATSDLGRGQEETQYF.

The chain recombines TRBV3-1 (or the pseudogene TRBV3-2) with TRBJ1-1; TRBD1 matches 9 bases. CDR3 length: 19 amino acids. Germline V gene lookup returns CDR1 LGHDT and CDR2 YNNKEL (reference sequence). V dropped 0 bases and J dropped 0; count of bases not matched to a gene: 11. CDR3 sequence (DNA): TGTGCCAGCAGCCAAGATTCCCGACAGGGGGGGAGAATGAACACTGAAGCTTTCTTT. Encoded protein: CASSQDSRQGGRMNTEAFF.

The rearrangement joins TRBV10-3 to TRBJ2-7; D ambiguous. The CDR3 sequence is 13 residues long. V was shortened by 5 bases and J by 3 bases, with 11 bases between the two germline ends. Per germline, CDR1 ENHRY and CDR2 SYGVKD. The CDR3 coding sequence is TGTGCCATCAGTCGACAAGTTAACTACGAGCAGTACTTC. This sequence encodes CAISRQVNYEQYF.

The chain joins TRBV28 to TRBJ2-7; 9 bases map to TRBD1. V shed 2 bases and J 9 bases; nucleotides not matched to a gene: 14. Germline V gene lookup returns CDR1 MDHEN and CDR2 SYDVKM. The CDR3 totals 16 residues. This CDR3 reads CASSLGRDRVFGGQYF. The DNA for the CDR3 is TGTGCCAGCAGTTTAGGCCGGGACAGGGTTTTTGGGGGGCAGTACTTC.

Written as DNA, the CDR3 is TGTGCCAGTAGTAAGCCTAGCGCCTACTCGGGGGAGCAGTTCTTC. Encoded protein: CASSKPSAYSGEQFF. The chain employs TRBV19 and TRBJ2-1; D may be TRBD2 (6 bases). This CDR3 has 15 residues. The germline V gene encodes CDR1 LNHDA and CDR2 SQIVND (reference sequence). V was clipped by 4 bases and J by 10 bases, with 20 bases between them. Drawing the rest from reference TRBV19 and TRBJ2-1, the complete variable domain is DGGITQSPKYLFRKEGQNVTLSCEQNLNHDAMYWYRQDPGQGLRLIYYSQIVNDFQKGDIAEGYSVSREKKESFPLTVTSAQKNPTAFYLCASSKPSAYSGEQFFGPGTRLTVL.

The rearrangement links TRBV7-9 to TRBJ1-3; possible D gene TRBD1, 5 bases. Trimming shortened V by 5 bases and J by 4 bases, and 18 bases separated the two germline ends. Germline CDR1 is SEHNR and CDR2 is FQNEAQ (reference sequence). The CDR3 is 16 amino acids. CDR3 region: CASSDIGGTDGNTIYF. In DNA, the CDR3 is TGTGCCAGCAGCGACATCGGGGGTACCGACGGAAACACCATATATTTT.

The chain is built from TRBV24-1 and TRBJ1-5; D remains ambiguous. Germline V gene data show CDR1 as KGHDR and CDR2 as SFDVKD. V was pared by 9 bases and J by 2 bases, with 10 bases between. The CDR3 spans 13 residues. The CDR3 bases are TGTGCCACCTCTATGATAGGCAATCAGCCCCAGCATTTT. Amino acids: CATSMIGNQPQHF.

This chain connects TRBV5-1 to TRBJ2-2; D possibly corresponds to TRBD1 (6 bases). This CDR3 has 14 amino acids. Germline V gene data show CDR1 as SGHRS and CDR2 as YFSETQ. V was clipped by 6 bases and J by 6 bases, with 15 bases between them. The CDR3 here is CASTRGRRAGELFF. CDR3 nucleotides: TGCGCCAGCACGAGGGGGAGAAGGGCCGGGGAGCTGTTTTTT.

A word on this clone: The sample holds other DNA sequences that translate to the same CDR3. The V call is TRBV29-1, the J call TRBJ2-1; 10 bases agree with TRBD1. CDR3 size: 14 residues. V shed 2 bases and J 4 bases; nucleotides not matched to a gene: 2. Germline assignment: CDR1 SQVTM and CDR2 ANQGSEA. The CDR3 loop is CSVERDRGYNEQFF. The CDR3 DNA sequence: TGCAGCGTTGAAAGGGACAGGGGTTACAATGAGCAGTTCTTC.

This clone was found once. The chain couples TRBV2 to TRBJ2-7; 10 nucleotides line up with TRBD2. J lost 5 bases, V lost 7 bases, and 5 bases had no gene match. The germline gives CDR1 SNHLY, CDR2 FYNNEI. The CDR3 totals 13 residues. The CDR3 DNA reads TGTGCCAGCATGCTAGCGGGAGAAAACGAGCAGTACTTC. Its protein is CASMLAGENEQYF.

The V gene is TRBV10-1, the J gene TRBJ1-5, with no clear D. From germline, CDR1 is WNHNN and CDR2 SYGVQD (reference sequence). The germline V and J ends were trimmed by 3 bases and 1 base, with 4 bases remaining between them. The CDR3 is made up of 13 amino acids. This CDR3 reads CASSEQSNQPQHF. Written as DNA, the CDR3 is TGCGCCAGCAGTGAACAGAGCAATCAGCCCCAGCATTTT.

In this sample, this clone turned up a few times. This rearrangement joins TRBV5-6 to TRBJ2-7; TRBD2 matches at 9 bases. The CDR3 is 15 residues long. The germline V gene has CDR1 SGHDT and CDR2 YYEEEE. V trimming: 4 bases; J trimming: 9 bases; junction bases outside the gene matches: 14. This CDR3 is CASSPQTSGLFGQYF. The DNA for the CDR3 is TGTGCCAGCAGCCCTCAGACTAGCGGCCTATTCGGGCAGTACTTC.

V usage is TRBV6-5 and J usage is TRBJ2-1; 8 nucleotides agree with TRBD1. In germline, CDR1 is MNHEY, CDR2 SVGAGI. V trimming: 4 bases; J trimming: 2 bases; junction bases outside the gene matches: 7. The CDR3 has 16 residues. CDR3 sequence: CASSSSRTGPYNEQFF. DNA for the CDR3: TGTGCCAGCAGTTCATCCCGGACAGGGCCCTACAATGAGCAGTTCTTC.

The CDR3 loop is CASSGTSPDTQYF. CDR3 DNA: TGCGCCAGCAGCGGAACTAGCCCAGATACGCAGTATTTT. The chain has TRBV5-1 and TRBJ2-3; perhaps TRBD2 as D (6 bases). V lost 4 bases and J lost 4, with 10 bases in between. Germline lookup yields CDR1 SGHRS and CDR2 YFSETQ. This CDR3 contains 13 residues.

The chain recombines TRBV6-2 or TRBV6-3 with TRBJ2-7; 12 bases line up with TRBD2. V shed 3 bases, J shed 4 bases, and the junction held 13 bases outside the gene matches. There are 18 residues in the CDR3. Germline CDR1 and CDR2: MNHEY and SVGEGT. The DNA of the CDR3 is TGTGCCAGCAGTTATCCGACCTCCGGGACTAGCGGGCGGTACGAGCAGTACTTC. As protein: CASSYPTSGTSGRYEQYF.

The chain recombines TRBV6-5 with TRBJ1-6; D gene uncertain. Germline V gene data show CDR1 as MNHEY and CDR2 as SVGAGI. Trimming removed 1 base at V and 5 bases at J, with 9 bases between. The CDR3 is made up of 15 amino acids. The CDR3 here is CASSYWRVDNSPLHF. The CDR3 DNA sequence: TGTGCCAGCAGTTACTGGAGGGTTGATAATTCACCCCTCCACTTT.

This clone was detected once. The CDR3 reads CASSQEGRGGGSNQPQHF. The CDR3 nucleotides read TGTGCCAGCAGCCAAGAAGGCAGGGGAGGGGGTAGCAATCAGCCCCAGCATTTT. This chain links TRBV3-1 (or the pseudogene TRBV3-2) with TRBJ1-5; possible D gene TRBD1, 6 bases. Looked up from germline, CDR1 is LGHDT and CDR2 is YNNKEL (reference sequence). The CDR3 loop spans 18 amino acids. The V gene lost 0 bases and the J gene lost 0 bases, with 15 bases spanning the gap.

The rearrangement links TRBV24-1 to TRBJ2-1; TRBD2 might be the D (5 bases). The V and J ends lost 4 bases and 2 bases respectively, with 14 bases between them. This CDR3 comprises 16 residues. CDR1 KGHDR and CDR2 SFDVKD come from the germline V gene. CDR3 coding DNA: TGTGCCACCAGTGACGCCCGGGGTCACACCTACAATGAGCAGTTCTTC. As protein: CATSDARGHTYNEQFF.

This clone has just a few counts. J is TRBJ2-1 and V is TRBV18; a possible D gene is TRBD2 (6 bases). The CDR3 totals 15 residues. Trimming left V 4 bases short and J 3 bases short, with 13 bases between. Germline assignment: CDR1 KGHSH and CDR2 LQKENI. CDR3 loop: CASSLGLPDYNEQFF. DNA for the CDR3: TGTGCCAGCTCACTGGGACTTCCTGACTACAATGAGCAGTTCTTC.

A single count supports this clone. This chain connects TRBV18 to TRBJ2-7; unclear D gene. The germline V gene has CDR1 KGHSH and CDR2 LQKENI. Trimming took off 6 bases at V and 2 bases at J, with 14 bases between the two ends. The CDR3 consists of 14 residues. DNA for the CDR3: TGTGCCAGCTCGCCGCCCTCCCCAGCCTACGAGCAGTACTTC. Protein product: CASSPPSPAYEQYF.

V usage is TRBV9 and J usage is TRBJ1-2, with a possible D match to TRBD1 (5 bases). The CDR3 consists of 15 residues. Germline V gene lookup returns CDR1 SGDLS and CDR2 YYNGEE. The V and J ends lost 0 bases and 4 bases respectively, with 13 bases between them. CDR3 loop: CASSVEAGQVYGYTF. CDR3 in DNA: TGTGCCAGCAGCGTAGAAGCGGGGCAGGTCTATGGCTACACCTTC.

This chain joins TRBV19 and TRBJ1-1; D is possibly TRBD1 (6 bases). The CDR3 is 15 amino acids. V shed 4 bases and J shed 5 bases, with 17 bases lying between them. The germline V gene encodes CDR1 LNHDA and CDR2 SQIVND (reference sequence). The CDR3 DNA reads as TGTGCCAGTAGTACCCAGGGACATCTCTTGACTGAAGCTTTCTTT. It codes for CASSTQGHLLTEAFF.

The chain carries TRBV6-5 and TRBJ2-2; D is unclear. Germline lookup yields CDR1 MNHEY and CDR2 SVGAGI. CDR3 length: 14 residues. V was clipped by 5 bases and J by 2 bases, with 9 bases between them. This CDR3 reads CASSPNLNTGELFF. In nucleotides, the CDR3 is TGTGCCAGCAGTCCCAACTTAAACACCGGGGAGCTGTTTTTT.

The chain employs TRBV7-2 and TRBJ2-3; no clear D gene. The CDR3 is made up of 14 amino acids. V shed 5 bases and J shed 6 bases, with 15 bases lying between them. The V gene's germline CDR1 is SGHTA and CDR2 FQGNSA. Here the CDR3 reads CASSIGPGGDTQYF. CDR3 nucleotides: TGTGCCAGCAGCATAGGACCAGGTGGTGATACGCAGTATTTT.

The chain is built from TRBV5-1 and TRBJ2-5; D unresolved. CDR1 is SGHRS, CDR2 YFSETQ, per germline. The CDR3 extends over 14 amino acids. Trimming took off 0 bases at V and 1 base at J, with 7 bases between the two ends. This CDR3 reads CASSLVPGQETQYF. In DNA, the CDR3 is TGCGCCAGCAGCTTGGTTCCAGGCCAAGAGACCCAGTACTTC.

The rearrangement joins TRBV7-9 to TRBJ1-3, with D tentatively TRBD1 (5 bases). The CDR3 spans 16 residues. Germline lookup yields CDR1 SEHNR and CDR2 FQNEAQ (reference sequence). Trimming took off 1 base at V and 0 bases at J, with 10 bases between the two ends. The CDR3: CASSLGSTASGNTIYF. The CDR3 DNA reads TGTGCCAGCAGCTTAGGTTCGACAGCCTCTGGAAACACCATATATTTT.

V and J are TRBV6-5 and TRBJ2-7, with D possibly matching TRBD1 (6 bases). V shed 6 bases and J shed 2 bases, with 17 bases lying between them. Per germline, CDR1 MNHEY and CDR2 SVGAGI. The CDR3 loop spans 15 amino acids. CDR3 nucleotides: TGTGCCAGCAGAGCTACAGGGTTTGGAGCCTACGAGCAGTACTTC. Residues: CASRATGFGAYEQYF.